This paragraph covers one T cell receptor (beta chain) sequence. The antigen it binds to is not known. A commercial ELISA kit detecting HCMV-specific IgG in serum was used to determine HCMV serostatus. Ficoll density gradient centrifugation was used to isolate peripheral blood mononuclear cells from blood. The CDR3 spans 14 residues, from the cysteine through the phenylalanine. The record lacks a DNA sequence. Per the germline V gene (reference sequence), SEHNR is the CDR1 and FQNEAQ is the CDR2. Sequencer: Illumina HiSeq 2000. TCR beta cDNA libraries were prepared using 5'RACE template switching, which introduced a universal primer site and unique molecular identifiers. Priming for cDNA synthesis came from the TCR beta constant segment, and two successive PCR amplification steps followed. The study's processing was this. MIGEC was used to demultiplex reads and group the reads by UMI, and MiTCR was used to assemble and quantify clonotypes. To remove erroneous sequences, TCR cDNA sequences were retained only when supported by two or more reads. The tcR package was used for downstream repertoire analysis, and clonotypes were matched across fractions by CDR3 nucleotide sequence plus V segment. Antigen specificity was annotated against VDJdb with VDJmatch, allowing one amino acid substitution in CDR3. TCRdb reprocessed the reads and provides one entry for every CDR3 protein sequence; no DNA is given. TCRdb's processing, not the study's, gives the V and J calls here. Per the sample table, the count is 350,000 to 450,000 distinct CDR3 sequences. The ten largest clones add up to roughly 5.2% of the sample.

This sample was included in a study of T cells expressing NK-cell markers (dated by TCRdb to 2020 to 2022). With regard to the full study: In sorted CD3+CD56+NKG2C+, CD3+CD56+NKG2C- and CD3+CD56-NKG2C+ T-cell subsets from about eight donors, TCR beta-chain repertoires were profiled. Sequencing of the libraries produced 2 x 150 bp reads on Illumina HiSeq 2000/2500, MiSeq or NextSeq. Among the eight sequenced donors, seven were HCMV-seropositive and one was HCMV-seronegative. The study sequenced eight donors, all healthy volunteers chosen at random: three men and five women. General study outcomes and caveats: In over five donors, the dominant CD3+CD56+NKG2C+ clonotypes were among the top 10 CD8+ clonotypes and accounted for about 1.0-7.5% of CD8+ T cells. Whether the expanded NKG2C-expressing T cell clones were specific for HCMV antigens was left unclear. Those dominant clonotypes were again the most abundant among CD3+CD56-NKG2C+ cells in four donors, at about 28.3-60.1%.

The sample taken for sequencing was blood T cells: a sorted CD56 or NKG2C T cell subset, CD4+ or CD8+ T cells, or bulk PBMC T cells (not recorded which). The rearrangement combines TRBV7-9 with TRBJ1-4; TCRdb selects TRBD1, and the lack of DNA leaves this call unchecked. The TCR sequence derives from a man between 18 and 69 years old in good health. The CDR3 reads CASSLAGANEKLFF.